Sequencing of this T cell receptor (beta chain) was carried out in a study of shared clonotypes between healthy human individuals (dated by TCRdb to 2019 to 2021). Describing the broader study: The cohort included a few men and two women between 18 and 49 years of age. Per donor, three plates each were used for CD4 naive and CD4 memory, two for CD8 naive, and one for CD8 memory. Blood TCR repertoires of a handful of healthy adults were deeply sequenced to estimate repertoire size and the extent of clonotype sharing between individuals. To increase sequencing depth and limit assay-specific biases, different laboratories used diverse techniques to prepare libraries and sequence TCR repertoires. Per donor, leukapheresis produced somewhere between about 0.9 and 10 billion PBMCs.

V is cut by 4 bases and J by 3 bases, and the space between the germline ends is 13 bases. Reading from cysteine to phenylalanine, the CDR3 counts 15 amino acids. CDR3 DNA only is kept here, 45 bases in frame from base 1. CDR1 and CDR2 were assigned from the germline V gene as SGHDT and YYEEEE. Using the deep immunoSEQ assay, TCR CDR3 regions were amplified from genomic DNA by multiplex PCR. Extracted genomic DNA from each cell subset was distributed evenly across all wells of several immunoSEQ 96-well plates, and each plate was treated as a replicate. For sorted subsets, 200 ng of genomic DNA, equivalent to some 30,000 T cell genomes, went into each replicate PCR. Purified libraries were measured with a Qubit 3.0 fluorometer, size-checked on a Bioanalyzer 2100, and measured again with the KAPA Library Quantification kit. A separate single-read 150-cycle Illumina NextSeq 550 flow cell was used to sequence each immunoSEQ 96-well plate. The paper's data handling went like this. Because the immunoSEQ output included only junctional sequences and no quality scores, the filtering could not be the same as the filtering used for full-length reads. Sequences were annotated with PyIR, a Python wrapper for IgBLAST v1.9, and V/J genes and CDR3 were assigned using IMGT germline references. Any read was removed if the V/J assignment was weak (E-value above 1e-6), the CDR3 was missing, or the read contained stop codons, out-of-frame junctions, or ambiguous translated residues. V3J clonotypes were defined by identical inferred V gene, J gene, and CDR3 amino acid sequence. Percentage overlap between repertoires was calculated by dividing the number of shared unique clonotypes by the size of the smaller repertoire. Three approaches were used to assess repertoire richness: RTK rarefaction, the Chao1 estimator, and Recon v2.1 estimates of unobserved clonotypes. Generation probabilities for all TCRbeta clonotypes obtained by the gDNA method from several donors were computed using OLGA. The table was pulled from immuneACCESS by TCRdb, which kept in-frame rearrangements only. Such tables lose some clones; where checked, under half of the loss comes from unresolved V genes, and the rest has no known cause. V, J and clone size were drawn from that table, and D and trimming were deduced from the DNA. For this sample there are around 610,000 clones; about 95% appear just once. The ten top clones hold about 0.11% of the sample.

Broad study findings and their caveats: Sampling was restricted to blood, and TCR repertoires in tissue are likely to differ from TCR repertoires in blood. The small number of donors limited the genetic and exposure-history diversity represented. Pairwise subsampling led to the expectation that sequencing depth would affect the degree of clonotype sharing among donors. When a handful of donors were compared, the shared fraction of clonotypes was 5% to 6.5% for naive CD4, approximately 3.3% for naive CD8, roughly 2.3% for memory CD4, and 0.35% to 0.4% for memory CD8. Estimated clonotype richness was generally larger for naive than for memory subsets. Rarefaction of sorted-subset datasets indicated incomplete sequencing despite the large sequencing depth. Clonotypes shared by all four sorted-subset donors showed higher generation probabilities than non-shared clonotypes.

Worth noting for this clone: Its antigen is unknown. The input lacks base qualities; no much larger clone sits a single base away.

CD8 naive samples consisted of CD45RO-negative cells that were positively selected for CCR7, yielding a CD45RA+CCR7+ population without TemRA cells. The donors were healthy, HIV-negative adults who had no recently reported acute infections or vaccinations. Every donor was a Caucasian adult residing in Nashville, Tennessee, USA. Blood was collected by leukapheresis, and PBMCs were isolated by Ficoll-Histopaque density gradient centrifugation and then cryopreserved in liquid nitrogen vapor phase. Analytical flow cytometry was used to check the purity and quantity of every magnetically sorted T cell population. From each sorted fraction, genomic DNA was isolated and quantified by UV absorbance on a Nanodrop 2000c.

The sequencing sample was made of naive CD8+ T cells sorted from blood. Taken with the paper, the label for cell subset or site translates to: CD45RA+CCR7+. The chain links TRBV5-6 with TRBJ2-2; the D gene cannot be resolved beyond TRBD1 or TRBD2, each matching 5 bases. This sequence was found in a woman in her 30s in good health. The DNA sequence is TGTGCCAGCAGCACGACTACAGGATACACCGGGGAGCTGTTTTTT. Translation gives CASSTTTGYTGELFF. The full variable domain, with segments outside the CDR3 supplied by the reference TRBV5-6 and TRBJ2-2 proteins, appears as DAGVTQSPTHLIKTRGQQVTLRCSPKSGHDTVSWYQQALGQGPQFIFQYYEEEERQRGNFPDRFSGHQFPNYSSELNVNALLLGDSALYLCASSTTTGYTGELFFGEGSRLTVL.